The present T cell receptor beta chain was sequenced within a study of blood T cell repertoires in COVID-19. At the level of the study: Samples came from the United States, Italy and Spain, spanning acute and convalescent COVID-19. T cells, B-cell-depleted T cells, or PBMCs supplied cDNA or gDNA.

With 3 bases removed from V and 5 bases from J, the gap between germline ends came to 10 bases. This CDR3 has 14 residues. From germline, CDR1 is SNHLY and CDR2 FYNNEI. Recruited during active infection, patients (from Seattle) were subsequently followed longitudinally. The authors' processing: Researchers report that nucleated cell counts were estimated from reference gene primer amplification. The method was immunoSEQ multiplex PCR; TCRdb's version includes in-frame clones alone and lacks a portion of them. V and J calls and clone size are those listed in that table; D and trimming were worked out from the DNA. This sample has some 130,000 clones, with roughly 89% found just once.

The sequence was collected from a man aged 60 to 75 with COVID-19, enrolled during active disease. The sample comprised peripheral blood. The chain is built from TRBV2 and TRBJ1-4, with D maybe TRBD1 (5 bases). DNA of the CDR3: TGTGCCAGCAGTGATTGGGGGGGAAATGAAAAACTGTTTTTT. The encoded protein is CASSDWGGNEKLFF.